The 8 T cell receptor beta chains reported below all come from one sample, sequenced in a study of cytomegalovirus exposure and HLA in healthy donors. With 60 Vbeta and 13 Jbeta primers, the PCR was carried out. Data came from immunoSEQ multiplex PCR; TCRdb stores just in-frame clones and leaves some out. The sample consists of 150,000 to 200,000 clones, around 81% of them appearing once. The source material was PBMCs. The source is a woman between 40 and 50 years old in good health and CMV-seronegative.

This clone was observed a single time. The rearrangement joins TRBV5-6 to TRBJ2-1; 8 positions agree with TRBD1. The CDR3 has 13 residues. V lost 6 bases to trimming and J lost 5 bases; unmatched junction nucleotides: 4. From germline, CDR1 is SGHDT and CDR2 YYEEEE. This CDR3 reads CASTGTGHNEQFF. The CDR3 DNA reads TGTGCCAGCACCGGGACAGGACACAATGAGCAGTTCTTC.

The DNA for the CDR3 is TGTGCCAGCAGTTCCGGTTCCTTCCGGGTTGATACGCAGTATTTT. It translates to CASSSGSFRVDTQYF. The chain recombines TRBV5-6 with TRBJ2-3; the D is unclear. Trimming left V 5 bases short and J 6 bases short, with 19 bases between. Per the germline V gene, CDR1 is SGHDT and CDR2 is YYEEEE. The CDR3 covers 15 residues.

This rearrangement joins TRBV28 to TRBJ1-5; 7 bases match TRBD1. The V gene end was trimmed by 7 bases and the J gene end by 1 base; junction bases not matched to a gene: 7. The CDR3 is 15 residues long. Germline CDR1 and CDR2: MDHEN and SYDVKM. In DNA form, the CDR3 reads TGTGCCAGCACCCTACCGACAGGGAGCAATCAGCCCCAGCATTTT. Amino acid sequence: CASTLPTGSNQPQHF.

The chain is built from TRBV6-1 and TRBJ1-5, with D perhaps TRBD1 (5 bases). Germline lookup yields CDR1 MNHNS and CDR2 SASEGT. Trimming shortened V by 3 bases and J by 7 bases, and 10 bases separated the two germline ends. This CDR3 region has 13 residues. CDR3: CASSDPGYQPQHF. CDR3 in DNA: TGTGCCAGCAGTGATCCAGGGTACCAGCCCCAGCATTTT.

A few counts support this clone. The CDR3 nucleotides are TGTGCCAGCAGCCCCGGACAGACCGGAGGTGAAAAACTGTTTTTT. The encoded protein is CASSPGQTGGEKLFF. This chain links TRBV2 with TRBJ1-4; a possible D gene is TRBD1 (6 bases). V was shortened by 6 bases and J by 7 bases, with 18 bases between the two germline ends. Looked up from germline, CDR1 is SNHLY and CDR2 is FYNNEI. The CDR3 runs to 15 residues.

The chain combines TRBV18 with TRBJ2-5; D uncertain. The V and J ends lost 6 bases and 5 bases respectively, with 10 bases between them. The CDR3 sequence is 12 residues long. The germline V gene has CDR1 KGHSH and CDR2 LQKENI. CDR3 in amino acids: CASSPPAETQYF. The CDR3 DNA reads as TGTGCCAGCTCCCCTCCCGCGGAGACCCAGTACTTC. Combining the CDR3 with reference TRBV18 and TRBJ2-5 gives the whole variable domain NAGVMQNPRHLVRRRGQEARLRCSPMKGHSHVYWYRQLPEEGLKFMVYLQKENIIDESGMPKERFSAEFPKEGPSILRIQQVVRGDSAAYFCASSPPAETQYFGPGTRLLVL.

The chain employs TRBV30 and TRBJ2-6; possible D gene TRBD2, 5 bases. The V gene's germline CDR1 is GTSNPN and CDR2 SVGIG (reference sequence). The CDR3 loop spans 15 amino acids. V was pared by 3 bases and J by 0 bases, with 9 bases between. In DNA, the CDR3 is TGTGCCTGGAGGAGACTAAACTCTGGGGCCAACGTCCTGACTTTC. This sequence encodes CAWRRLNSGANVLTF.

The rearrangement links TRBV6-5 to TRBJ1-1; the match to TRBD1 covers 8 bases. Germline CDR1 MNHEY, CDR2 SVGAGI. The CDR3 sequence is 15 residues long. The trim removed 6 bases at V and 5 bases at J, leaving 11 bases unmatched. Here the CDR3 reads CASRPNGQGRTEAFF. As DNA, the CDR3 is TGTGCCAGCAGGCCCAACGGACAGGGACGGACTGAAGCTTTCTTT.